A selection of T cell receptor beta chains follows, all from one sample in a study of cytomegalovirus exposure and HLA in healthy donors. This table comes from immunoSEQ multiplex PCR, and its TCRdb copy is limited to in-frame clones, with some not included. This sample has 150,000 to 200,000 clones; about three quarters occur once, and the top ten carry around 1.6%. The sequenced material came from PBMCs. These TCRs come from a man aged 18 to 30 in good health and CMV-seronegative. Both conserved end residues are part of each CDR3. The D gene is left open where the match is weak. The size entry is marked missing in some rows and otherwise reads once, few, many or a size class.

V gene: TRBV14; D gene: TRBD1; clone size: few; J gene: TRBJ2-1; CDR3 DNA: TGTGCCAGCAGCCGCGGACAGGATCATGAGCAGTTCTTC; CDR3 protein: CASSRGQDHEQFF
V gene: TRBV2; D gene: NA; clone size: NA; J gene: TRBJ1-5; CDR3 DNA: TGTGCCAGCATGGTAGGGGGAACGGGCGGTCAGCCCCAGCATTTT; CDR3 protein: CASMVGGTGGQPQHF
V gene: TRBV7-9; D gene: NA; clone size: NA; J gene: TRBJ1-2; CDR3 DNA: TGTGCCAGCACTTACGGGGGAGACAACTATGGCTACACCTTC; CDR3 protein: CASTYGGDNYGYTF
V gene: TRBV2; D gene: TRBD2; clone size: NA; J gene: TRBJ2-7; CDR3 DNA: TGTGCCAGGACTAGCGGTACCTACGAGCAGTACTTC; CDR3 protein: CARTSGTYEQYF
V gene: TRBV30; D gene: NA; clone size: few; J gene: TRBJ2-1; CDR3 DNA: TGTGCCTGGAGGTACAGGGTGACCAGCTCCTACAATGAGCAGTTCTTC; CDR3 protein: CAWRYRVTSSYNEQFF
V gene: TRBV19; D gene: TRBD1; clone size: NA; J gene: TRBJ1-1; CDR3 DNA: TGTGCCAGTACCCTTACAGGGGACCGTGAAGCTTTCTTT; CDR3 protein: CASTLTGDREAFF
V gene: TRBV9; D gene: NA; clone size: NA; J gene: TRBJ2-1; CDR3 DNA: TGTGCCAGCAGCGTAGATCCGGGGAGCTCCTACAATGAGCAGTTCTTC; CDR3 protein: CASSVDPGSSYNEQFF
V gene: TRBV28; D gene: TRBD1; clone size: NA; J gene: TRBJ2-7; CDR3 DNA: TGTGCCAGCAGTCTCGGGACAGGGTTGTCCTACGAGCAGTACTTC; CDR3 protein: CASSLGTGLSYEQYF
V gene: TRBV7-9; D gene: NA; clone size: NA; J gene: TRBJ1-6; CDR3 DNA: TGTGCCAGCAGCTTAACTGGCGACAGCTCCTATAATTCACCCCTCCACTTT; CDR3 protein: CASSLTGDSSYNSPLHF
V gene: TRBV7-2; D gene: NA; clone size: NA; J gene: TRBJ1-5; CDR3 DNA: TGTGCCAGCAGTTCCGGGACACTTAATCAGCCCCAGCATTTT; CDR3 protein: CASSSGTLNQPQHF
V gene: TRBV7-9; D gene: NA; clone size: NA; J gene: TRBJ1-1; CDR3 DNA: TGTTCCAGCAGCCCCCGGGGTTACACTGAAGCTTTCTTT; CDR3 protein: CSSSPRGYTEAFF
V gene: TRBV6-1; D gene: TRBD2; clone size: NA; J gene: TRBJ2-1; CDR3 DNA: TGTGCCAGCAGTGAAGTCGGGAGGGGCAATGAGCAGTTCTTC; CDR3 protein: CASSEVGRGNEQFF
V gene: TRBV6-6; D gene: TRBD1; clone size: NA; J gene: TRBJ2-7; CDR3 DNA: TGTGCCAGCAGTTACTCGGCAGGGGGCAGGAACGAGCAGTACTTC; CDR3 protein: CASSYSAGGRNEQYF
V gene: TRBV10-3; D gene: TRBD1; clone size: few; J gene: TRBJ1-2; CDR3 DNA: TGTGCCATCAGGGGACAGGGGGCCCTTGACACCTTC; CDR3 protein: CAIRGQGALDTF
V gene: TRBV11-1; D gene: TRBD2; clone size: once; J gene: TRBJ2-1; CDR3 DNA: TGTGCCAGCACCCTGGCCGTGGTAGCGGGAGGCAATGAGCAGTTCTTC; CDR3 protein: CASTLAVVAGGNEQFF
V gene: TRBV5-6; D gene: NA; clone size: NA; J gene: TRBJ2-7; CDR3 DNA: TGTGCCAGCAGCTTGGGTAGGGGCGAGCAGTACTTC; CDR3 protein: CASSLGRGEQYF
V gene: TRBV29-1; D gene: NA; clone size: NA; J gene: TRBJ1-1; CDR3 DNA: TGCAGCGTTGAATTTTCTGACACTGAAGCTTTCTTT; CDR3 protein: CSVEFSDTEAFF
V gene: TRBV30; D gene: NA; clone size: NA; J gene: TRBJ1-1; CDR3 DNA: TGTGCCTGGAGCCCCGGGGGGCCTGAAGCTTTCTTT; CDR3 protein: CAWSPGGPEAFF
V gene: TRBV19; D gene: NA; clone size: NA; J gene: TRBJ1-2; CDR3 DNA: TGTGCCAGTAGTATCGGATCTGGGGGGGGCTACACCTTC; CDR3 protein: CASSIGSGGGYTF
V gene: TRBV19; D gene: NA; clone size: NA; J gene: TRBJ2-1; CDR3 DNA: TGTGCCAGTAGGGGAGGGGGCAATGAGCAGTTCTTC; CDR3 protein: CASRGGGNEQFF
V gene: TRBV7-6; D gene: TRBD2; clone size: NA; J gene: TRBJ2-3; CDR3 DNA: TGTGCCAGCAGCTTAGGAACTAGCGGGGGGGCAAGCACAGATACGCAGTATTTT; CDR3 protein: CASSLGTSGGASTDTQYF
V gene: TRBV27; D gene: NA; clone size: NA; J gene: TRBJ1-1; CDR3 DNA: TGTGCCAGCAGTTTATGGGGGCGTAAAGCTTTCTTT; CDR3 protein: CASSLWGRKAFF
V gene: TRBV27; D gene: TRBD2; clone size: NA; J gene: TRBJ2-1; CDR3 DNA: TGTGCCAGCAGTCAAGGCTCACTAGCGGGTTACAATGAGCAGTTCTTC; CDR3 protein: CASSQGSLAGYNEQFF
V gene: TRBV11-2; D gene: TRBD2; clone size: NA; J gene: TRBJ2-3; CDR3 DNA: TGTGCCAGCAGCTCCGTAGCGGGGGGCCGCACAGATACGCAGTATTTT; CDR3 protein: CASSSVAGGRTDTQYF
V gene: TRBV19; D gene: NA; clone size: NA; J gene: TRBJ1-1; CDR3 DNA: TGTGCCAGTAGTCTGGGACATGGGGACACTGAAGCTTTCTTT; CDR3 protein: CASSLGHGDTEAFF
V gene: TRBV6-5; D gene: NA; clone size: NA; J gene: TRBJ2-5; CDR3 DNA: TGTGCCAGCAGTCGCGGGGTCTGGGAGACCCAGTACTTC; CDR3 protein: CASSRGVWETQYF
V gene: TRBV15; D gene: NA; clone size: NA; J gene: TRBJ1-3; CDR3 DNA: TGTGCCACCAGCGGCTTTCGCTCTGGAAACACCATATATTTT; CDR3 protein: CATSGFRSGNTIYF
V gene: TRBV18; D gene: NA; clone size: NA; J gene: TRBJ2-7; CDR3 DNA: TGTGCCAGCTCGTCAGGACAGCCCTACGAGCAGTACTTC; CDR3 protein: CASSSGQPYEQYF
V gene: TRBV19; D gene: TRBD1; clone size: NA; J gene: TRBJ2-4; CDR3 DNA: TGTGCCAGTAGTAGGGGACAGGGGGTAATGGGCAAAAACATTCAGTACTTC; CDR3 protein: CASSRGQGVMGKNIQYF
V gene: TRBV6-5; D gene: NA; clone size: NA; J gene: TRBJ1-1; CDR3 DNA: TGTGCCAGCAGTTACGCTTCGGGGTCCACTGAAGCTTTCTTT; CDR3 protein: CASSYASGSTEAFF
V gene: TRBV2; D gene: NA; clone size: NA; J gene: TRBJ1-2; CDR3 DNA: TGTGCCAGCAGGGCTGGGGGTAGCGCGGGGTATGGCTACACCTTC; CDR3 protein: CASRAGGSAGYGYTF
V gene: TRBV14; D gene: TRBD2; clone size: NA; J gene: TRBJ2-1; CDR3 DNA: TGTGCCAGCAGCCAAGATCTAGCGGGAGGCACGGGCCATGAGCAGTTCTTC; CDR3 protein: CASSQDLAGGTGHEQFF
V gene: TRBV9; D gene: NA; clone size: NA; J gene: TRBJ2-2; CDR3 DNA: TGTGCCAGCAGCCCGGAGCGGCCCGGGGAGCTGTTTTTT; CDR3 protein: CASSPERPGELFF
V gene: TRBV10-1; D gene: NA; clone size: NA; J gene: TRBJ1-2; CDR3 DNA: TGCGCCAGCAGTGCGTCGGCCAACTATGGCTACACCTTC; CDR3 protein: CASSASANYGYTF
V gene: TRBV2; D gene: TRBD2; clone size: few; J gene: TRBJ2-7; CDR3 DNA: TGTGCCAGCAACCCTAGCGGTTTCTACGAGCAGTACTTC; CDR3 protein: CASNPSGFYEQYF
V gene: TRBV5-4; D gene: NA; clone size: NA; J gene: TRBJ1-2; CDR3 DNA: TGTGCCAGCAGCTTGGGGGGCAGGGGAGTAGGCGGCTACACCTTC; CDR3 protein: CASSLGGRGVGGYTF
V gene: TRBV9; D gene: NA; clone size: once; J gene: TRBJ1-2; CDR3 DNA: TGTGCCAGCAGCGCCCCACGAGGGGGTGACTATGGCTACACCTTC; CDR3 protein: CASSAPRGGDYGYTF
V gene: TRBV29-1; D gene: NA; clone size: NA; J gene: TRBJ2-2; CDR3 DNA: TGCAGCGTTCACAGGCTAAACACCGGGGAGCTGTTTTTT; CDR3 protein: CSVHRLNTGELFF
V gene: TRBV5-1; D gene: NA; clone size: few; J gene: TRBJ1-1; CDR3 DNA: TGCGCCAGCAGCTTGAGTTCAGGGCCGAACACTGAAGCTTTCTTT; CDR3 protein: CASSLSSGPNTEAFF
V gene: TRBV6-6; D gene: NA; clone size: few; J gene: TRBJ2-7; CDR3 DNA: TGTGCCAGCAAATTCGGGGACAATTACGAGCAGTACTTC; CDR3 protein: CASKFGDNYEQYF
V gene: TRBV7-9; D gene: NA; clone size: NA; J gene: TRBJ1-6; CDR3 DNA: TGTGCCAGCAGCTTAGAGGCGACAGAGAATTCACCCCTCCACTTT; CDR3 protein: CASSLEATENSPLHF